This T cell receptor beta chain was identified during a study of cytotoxic CD8 clonotypes in ibrutinib-treated CLL. About the research overall: Response was recorded as partial in roughly 25 patients and complete in 2; at median roughly 62 months, approximately 15 remained remitted and approximately twelve had progressed. Notes on the study in general: Clonality went up at ibrutinib response and then declined back toward baseline at progression. Public clonotypes, found uncommonly, either contracted or stayed stable on treatment.

The V gene's germline CDR1 is SGDLS and CDR2 YYNGEE. J was trimmed by 7 bases and V by 3 bases; bases with no gene match: 5. The CDR3 loop spans 15 amino acids. Library input was about 2 micrograms of DNA from cryopreserved PBMCs. Details on this clone: Antigen specificity is unknown.

TCRdb's copy holds only in-frame clones and misses some; the assay was immunoSEQ multiplex PCR. The sample carries 300,000 or so clones, over 55% recorded once. The sequences come from PBMCs, collected after 36 months of ibrutinib treatment. The receptor was derived from a human donor with chronic lymphocytic leukemia. This rearrangement joins TRBV9 to TRBJ2-2, with 11 positions matching TRBD1. The CDR3 coding sequence is TGTGCCAGCAGCGCGGACAGGGGGCGGTTCGGGGAGCTGTTTTTT. It encodes CASSADRGRFGELFF.